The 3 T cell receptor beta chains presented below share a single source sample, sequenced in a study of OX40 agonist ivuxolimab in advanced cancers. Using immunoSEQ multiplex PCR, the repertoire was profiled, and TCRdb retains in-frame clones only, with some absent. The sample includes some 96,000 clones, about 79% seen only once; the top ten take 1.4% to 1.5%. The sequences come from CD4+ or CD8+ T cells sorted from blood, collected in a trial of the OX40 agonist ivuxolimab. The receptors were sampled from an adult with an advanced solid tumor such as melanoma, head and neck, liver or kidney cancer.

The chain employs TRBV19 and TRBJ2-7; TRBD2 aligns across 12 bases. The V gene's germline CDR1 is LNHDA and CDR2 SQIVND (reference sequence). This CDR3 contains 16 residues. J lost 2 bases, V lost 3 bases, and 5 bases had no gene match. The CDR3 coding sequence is TGTGCCAGTAGTATCGGACTAGCGGGGATTACCTACGAGCAGTACTTC. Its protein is CASSIGLAGITYEQYF.

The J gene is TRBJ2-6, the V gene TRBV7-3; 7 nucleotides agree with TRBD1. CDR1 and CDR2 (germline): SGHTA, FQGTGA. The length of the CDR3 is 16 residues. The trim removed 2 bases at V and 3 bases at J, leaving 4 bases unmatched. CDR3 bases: TGTGCCAGCAGCTTAGTCAGGGGGAGTGGGGCCAACGTCCTGACTTTC. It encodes CASSLVRGSGANVLTF.

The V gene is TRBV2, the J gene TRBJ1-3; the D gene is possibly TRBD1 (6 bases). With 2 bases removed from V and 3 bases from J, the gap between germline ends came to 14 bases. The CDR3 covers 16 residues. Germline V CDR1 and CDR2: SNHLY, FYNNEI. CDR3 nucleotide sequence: TGTGCCAGCAGTGAAAGTGGCGGGACATTTGGAAACACCATATATTTT. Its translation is CASSESGGTFGNTIYF.